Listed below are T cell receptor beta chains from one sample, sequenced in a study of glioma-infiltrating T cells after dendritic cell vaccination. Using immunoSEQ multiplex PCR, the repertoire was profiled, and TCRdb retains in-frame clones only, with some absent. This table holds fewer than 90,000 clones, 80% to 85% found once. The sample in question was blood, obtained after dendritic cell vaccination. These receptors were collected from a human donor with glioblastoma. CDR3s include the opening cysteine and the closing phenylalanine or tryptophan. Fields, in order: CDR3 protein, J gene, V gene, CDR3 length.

CDR3: CASKKAGGIPYNEQFF
J: TRBJ2-1
V: TRBV13
length: 16

CDR3: CASSLSRDRVYEQYF
J: TRBJ2-7
V: TRBV18
length: 15

CDR3: CATSSLKSMAGQYYGYTF
J: TRBJ1-2
V: TRBV15
length: 18

CDR3: CASSLTTGGVGANVLTF
J: TRBJ2-6
V: TRBV5-1
length: 17

CDR3: CASSRGQKAGETQYF
J: TRBJ2-5
V: TRBV13
length: 15

CDR3: CASSSPQGALGNQPQHF
J: TRBJ1-5
V: TRBV7-2
length: 17

CDR3: CASSLLLGGKGNTIYF
J: TRBJ1-3
V: TRBV7-8
length: 16

CDR3: CASSVTGQGFNTF
J: TRBJ1-2
V: TRBV19
length: 13

CDR3: CASSLGQGYQPQHF
J: TRBJ1-5
V: TRBV13
length: 14

CDR3: CASSLLGTDTQYF
J: TRBJ2-3
V: TRBV5-1
length: 13

CDR3: CASSNRASNYGYTF
J: TRBJ1-2
V: TRBV19
length: 14

CDR3: CASSPRDRVYETQYF
J: TRBJ2-5
V: TRBV9
length: 15

CDR3: CASSRDREGSEAFF
J: TRBJ1-1
V: TRBV6-5
length: 14

CDR3: CATRQEYSYEQYF
J: TRBJ2-7
V: TRBV10-3
length: 13

CDR3: CASSLGQGAREQYF
J: TRBJ2-7
V: TRBV11-2
length: 14

CDR3: CASSDRRSPVYGYTF
J: TRBJ1-2
V: TRBV7-2
length: 15

CDR3: CASSYEGAEAFF
J: TRBJ1-1
V: TRBV6-5
length: 12

CDR3: CASSTGRSGAYEQYF
J: TRBJ2-7
V: TRBV5-6
length: 15

CDR3: CATSSQADRGYEQYF
J: TRBJ2-7
V: TRBV15
length: 15

CDR3: CASSVPQGTGYEQYF
J: TRBJ2-7
V: TRBV6-1
length: 15

CDR3: CASSQDQGTGANVLTF
J: TRBJ2-6
V: TRBV4-1
length: 16

CDR3: CASSHDFSGGAKNIQYF
J: TRBJ2-4
V: TRBV2
length: 17

CDR3: CASSDGQGNTEAFF
J: TRBJ1-1
V: TRBV2
length: 14

CDR3: CASSIIGTPGNEQYF
J: TRBJ2-7
V: TRBV19
length: 15

CDR3: CASSVRILNTEAFF
J: TRBJ1-1
V: TRBV19
length: 14

CDR3: CASSVGHGDEKLFF
J: TRBJ1-4
V: TRBV9
length: 14

CDR3: CASSGPGRVAMDEQYF
J: TRBJ2-7
V: TRBV25-1
length: 16

CDR3: CASSQREQGGDEQYF
J: .
V: TRBV4-1
length: 15

CDR3: CSVLDTHRGYGYTF
J: TRBJ1-2
V: TRBV29-1
length: 14

CDR3: CASTRDRGSPLHF
J: TRBJ1-6
V: TRBV6-5
length: 13

CDR3: CASSMEKPNTEAFF
J: TRBJ1-1
V: TRBV18
length: 14

CDR3: CASSLFGQGAITEAFF
J: TRBJ1-1
V: TRBV5-6
length: 16

CDR3: CASSDRGTNEQFF
J: TRBJ2-1
V: TRBV2
length: 13

CDR3: CAWSARVGSPLHF
J: TRBJ1-6
V: TRBV30
length: 13

CDR3: CASSYGTSGGAGELFF
J: TRBJ2-2
V: TRBV5-1
length: 16

CDR3: CASSLDGLRGRAEAFF
J: TRBJ1-1
V: TRBV7-2
length: 16

CDR3: CASRQDRSSYNEQFF
J: TRBJ2-1
V: TRBV5-4
length: 15

CDR3: CASEEGLAYNEQFF
J: TRBJ2-1
V: TRBV2
length: 14

CDR3: CASSLVAGGLDNEQFF
J: TRBJ2-1
V: TRBV7-9
length: 16

CDR3: CATRGEGIIGSYGYTF
J: TRBJ1-2
V: TRBV25-1
length: 16

CDR3: CASSTPGVDYGYTF
J: TRBJ1-2
V: TRBV19
length: 14

CDR3: CASSLTGGYEQYF
J: TRBJ2-7
V: TRBV27
length: 13

CDR3: CASGDTTNYGYTF
J: TRBJ1-2
V: TRBV19
length: 13

CDR3: CASSERGTEAFF
J: TRBJ1-1
V: TRBV6-1
length: 12

CDR3: CASSGTGGESPLHF
J: TRBJ1-6
V: TRBV7-9
length: 14

CDR3: CAIGQGGTEAFF
J: TRBJ1-1
V: TRBV10-3
length: 12

CDR3: CASSTPGLRYEQYF
J: TRBJ2-7
V: TRBV2
length: 14

CDR3: CASSYPTELGNTIYF
J: TRBJ1-3
V: TRBV6-6
length: 15

CDR3: CASSPNDGTGGSGYTF
J: TRBJ1-2
V: TRBV5-6
length: 16

CDR3: CASSIAGTPGYGYTF
J: TRBJ1-2
V: TRBV19
length: 15

CDR3: CASSSRDKPNTGELFF
J: TRBJ2-2
V: TRBV19
length: 16

CDR3: CASSQSGARDEKLFF
J: TRBJ1-4
V: TRBV7-8
length: 15

CDR3: CSALINTEAFF
J: TRBJ1-1
V: TRBV20-1
length: 11

CDR3: CASSRTGGVGMNTEAFF
J: TRBJ1-1
V: TRBV18
length: 17

CDR3: CASSVKASGGEADTQYF
J: TRBJ2-3
V: TRBV9
length: 17